This T cell receptor beta chain was retrieved from a study of beta chain features in type 1 diabetes. On this clone itself: Its antigen is unknown.

Study-wide results and caveats: For Type 1 diabetes patients, all four CD4+ subsets carried TCRB CDR3s that were moderately but significantly shorter.

With 5 bases removed from V and 6 bases from J, the gap between germline ends came to 10 bases. Germline-derived CDR1 and CDR2 are MNHEY and SVGAGI. The CDR3 consists of 12 residues. Reverse transcribing all isolated RNA meant expressed TCRB transcripts were sequenced. The table came from immunoSEQ multiplex PCR; TCRdb's copy has only in-frame clones and leaves some out. The table records some 640,000 clones, 11% to 15% of them present only once. Material: naive CD4+ T cells from blood. This TCR was recovered from a man aged 18 to 30 with type 1 diabetes. The V and J genes are TRBV6-5 and TRBJ1-1, with D possibly being TRBD1 (6 bases). The CDR3 spells CASSRDISEAFF. CDR3 bases: TGTGCCAGCAGTCGGGACATCTCTGAAGCTTTCTTT.